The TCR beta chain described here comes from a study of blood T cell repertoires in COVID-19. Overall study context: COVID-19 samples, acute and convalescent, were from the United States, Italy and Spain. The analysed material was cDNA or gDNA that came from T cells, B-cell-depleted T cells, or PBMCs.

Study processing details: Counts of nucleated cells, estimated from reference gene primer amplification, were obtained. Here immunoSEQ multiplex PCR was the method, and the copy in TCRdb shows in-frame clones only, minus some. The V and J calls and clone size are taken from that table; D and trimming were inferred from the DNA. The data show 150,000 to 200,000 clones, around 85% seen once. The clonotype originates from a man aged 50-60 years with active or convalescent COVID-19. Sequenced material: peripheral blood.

The CDR3 loop reads CACGQGAREQYF. The CDR3 DNA is TGTGCCTGCGGACAGGGGGCGCGTGAGCAGTACTTC. The chain employs TRBV30 and TRBJ2-7, with 11 bases identical to TRBD1. CDR1 is GTSNPN, CDR2 SVGIG, per germline (reference sequence). V shed 6 bases and J 7 bases; nucleotides not matched to a gene: 5. The CDR3 sequence is 12 residues long.